Shown below are 27 T cell receptor beta chains from a single sample sequenced in a study of shared clonotypes between healthy human individuals. Measured with immunoSEQ multiplex PCR; TCRdb has only the in-frame clones, and not every one. Of 2,500,000 or so clones listed, roughly 90% are singletons. Sequenced sample: naive CD4+ T cells from PBMCs. Subset described: CD45RA+ positively selected. The source is a man younger than 30 in good health. Some clones in this sample may be carry-over from other donors' samples.

The rearrangement uses TRBV7-8 and TRBJ1-1; D remains unclear. CDR1 and CDR2 (germline): SGHVS, FQNEAQ. Trimming cost V 5 bases and J 1 base, with 11 bases left between them. This CDR3 spans 14 amino acids. The CDR3 nucleotides read TGTGCCAGCAGCCCTCGACACCGGAACACTGAAGCTTTCTTT. Its protein product is CASSPRHRNTEAFF.

This clone has only one observation. This chain joins TRBV28 and TRBJ2-5; the D call may be TRBD1 or TRBD2 (6 bases each). V was shortened by 6 bases and J by 7 bases, with 18 bases between the two germline ends. The CDR3 has 14 residues. Germline-derived CDR1 and CDR2 are MDHEN and SYDVKM. CDR3 protein: CASSRGAGEATQYF. The CDR3 nucleotides are TGTGCCAGCAGCCGCGGGGCAGGGGAGGCGACCCAGTACTTC. The variable domain in full, completed from reference TRBV28 and TRBJ2-5, reads DVKVTQSSRYLVKRTGEKVFLECVQDMDHENMFWYRQDPGLGLRLIYFSYDVKMKEKGDIPEGYSVSREKKERFSLILESASTNQTSMYLCASSRGAGEATQYFGPGTRLLVL.

On this clone itself: At the DNA level, this CDR3 is encoded by other sequences in the same sample as well. J is TRBJ1-2 and V is TRBV28; D is perhaps TRBD1 (5 bases). The CDR3 contains 15 residues. The germline gives CDR1 MDHEN, CDR2 SYDVKM. Trimming took off 3 bases at V and 2 bases at J, with 13 bases between the two ends. CDR3 loop: CASSLVGGPNYGYTF. In DNA form, the CDR3 reads TGTGCCAGCAGTTTGGTGGGGGGTCCCAACTATGGCTACACCTTC.

This chain's CDR3 is CATSDRDRVFVEQFF. The CDR3 region has the DNA TGTGCCACCAGCGACCGGGACAGGGTCTTTGTTGAGCAGTTCTTC. The genes are TRBV15 and TRBJ2-1; 9 positions match TRBD1. Germline lookup yields CDR1 LNHNV and CDR2 YYDKDF (reference sequence). J was trimmed by 9 bases and V by 5 bases; bases with no gene match: 11. The CDR3 loop spans 15 amino acids.

The genes are TRBV28 and TRBJ1-2, with 7 bases aligning to TRBD1. Germline V lookup: CDR1 MDHEN, CDR2 SYDVKM. There are 15 residues in the CDR3. After removal of 3 bases from V and 3 bases from J, the junction contained 7 bases not matched to a gene. For the CDR3, the DNA is TGTGCCAGCAGTTTCCAAGGGGGCCCGGACTATGGCTACACCTTC. This sequence encodes CASSFQGGPDYGYTF.

The chain employs TRBV2 and TRBJ2-1; tentative D call: TRBD1 (6 bases). V lost 4 bases and J 2 bases, leaving 9 bases between the germline ends. The germline V gene encodes CDR1 SNHLY and CDR2 FYNNEI. This CDR3 is 14 amino acids long. CDR3 DNA sequence: TGTGCCAGCAGTGCGCAGGGGCCCTACAATGAGCAGTTCTTC. This encodes CASSAQGPYNEQFF.

The J gene is TRBJ1-1, the V gene TRBV28, with D possibly being TRBD1 (5 bases). Germline assignment: CDR1 MDHEN and CDR2 SYDVKM. V lost 2 bases and J lost 4, with 17 bases in between. This CDR3 has 16 residues. The CDR3 nucleotides are TGTGCCAGCAGTTTAGCGCCGGGTAAGGGGATCACTGAAGCTTTCTTT. It yields the protein CASSLAPGKGITEAFF.

V gene TRBV28 combines with J gene TRBJ2-5; D could derive from TRBD1 or TRBD2 (5 bases each). The V end lost 6 bases, the J end lost 7 bases, and 21 bases lay between the germline ends. Germline V gene data show CDR1 as MDHEN and CDR2 as SYDVKM. This CDR3 is built from 15 residues. The CDR3 DNA sequence: TGTGCCAGCAGATCGAGGGACCGACCGTTGGGGACCCAGTACTTC. Its protein is CASRSRDRPLGTQYF.

The chain couples TRBV7-7 to TRBJ1-3; 7 positions match TRBD1. The CDR3 runs 15 residues. The germline CDR1 and CDR2 sequences are SSHAT and FNYEAQ (reference sequence). The V segment lost 2 bases and the J segment 7 bases; nucleotides outside the gene matches: 8. CDR3 DNA sequence: TGTGCCAGCAGCTTAACCAGGGGGGTTGGGAACACCATATATTTT. Protein product: CASSLTRGVGNTIYF.

This clone was seen only a few times. The chain joins TRBV28 to TRBJ1-1; weak D call: TRBD1 (5 bases). The germline CDR1 and CDR2 sequences are MDHEN and SYDVKM. Trimming left V 5 bases short and J 8 bases short, with 12 bases between. The CDR3 spans 12 residues. DNA for the CDR3: TGTGCCAGCAGTGAAGGGACGGAGGAAGCTTTCTTT. Translating it yields CASSEGTEEAFF.

The genes are TRBV19 and TRBJ2-2; 8 nucleotides match TRBD2. J lost 3 bases, V lost 6 bases, and 6 bases had no gene match. This CDR3 spans 15 amino acids. Looked up from germline, CDR1 is LNHDA and CDR2 is SQIVND (reference sequence). Here the CDR3 DNA reads TGTGCCAGTAGCCCCACTAGCGGCTACACCGGGGAGCTGTTTTTT. Its translation is CASSPTSGYTGELFF.

The gene calls are TRBV5-1 and TRBJ2-3; tentatively, D is TRBD2 (6 bases). The V gene lost 6 bases and the J gene lost 5 bases, with 13 bases spanning the gap. The CDR3 has 13 residues. The germline V gene encodes CDR1 SGHRS and CDR2 YFSETQ. CDR3 protein: CASTSLAEDTQYF. The DNA of the CDR3 is TGCGCCAGCACATCACTAGCAGAAGATACGCAGTATTTT.

This chain links TRBV7-8 with TRBJ2-7; 9 bases map to TRBD1. Germline CDR1 reads SGHVS; CDR2 reads FQNEAQ. J was trimmed by 2 bases and V by 3 bases; bases with no gene match: 17. This CDR3 is 19 amino acids long. The CDR3, as DNA: TGTGCCAGCAGCTTCCTTGTCGCACTCCGGACAGGGGCAACCTACGAGCAGTACTTC. Translating it yields CASSFLVALRTGATYEQYF.

V and J are TRBV30 and TRBJ2-3; D is uncertain. Germline V CDR1 and CDR2: GTSNPN, SVGIG (reference sequence). The CDR3 is made up of 10 amino acids. Trimming removed 5 bases from V and 5 bases from J, with 5 bases in between. CDR3 protein: CAWGRDTQYF. The CDR3 DNA reads as TGTGCCTGGGGCCGAGATACGCAGTATTTT.

V usage is TRBV7-8 and J usage is TRBJ2-3; D unresolved. Trimming took off 5 bases at V and 6 bases at J, with 18 bases between the two ends. The CDR3 is made up of 15 amino acids. The germline CDR1 and CDR2 sequences are SGHVS and FQNEAQ. For the CDR3, the DNA is TGTGCCAGCAGCCCTCTCACAGCGAAAGGGGATACGCAGTATTTT. It specifies CASSPLTAKGDTQYF.

This sequence joins TRBV29-1 and TRBJ2-7; D gene unclear. The CDR3 is 10 residues long. Germline CDR1 is SQVTM and CDR2 is ANQGSEA. V shed 7 bases and J shed 6 bases, with 10 bases lying between them. The chain's CDR3 is CSAQTVEQYF. The CDR3 DNA follows: TGCAGCGCCCAAACAGTCGAGCAGTACTTC.

The chain has TRBV7-2 and TRBJ1-3, with D maybe TRBD1 (5 bases). Trimming cost V 1 base and J 3 bases, with 16 bases left between them. CDR3 length: 17 amino acids. Per the germline V gene, CDR1 is SGHTA and CDR2 is FQGNSA. CDR3 amino acids: CASSLEAGTRIGNTIYF. In DNA, the CDR3 is TGTGCCAGCAGCTTAGAGGCTGGGACGCGGATTGGAAACACCATATATTTT.

V gene TRBV30 combines with J gene TRBJ2-6; unclear D gene. Germline CDR1 and CDR2: GTSNPN and SVGIG (reference sequence). Trimming left V 1 base short and J 1 base short, with 5 bases between. This CDR3 spans 14 amino acids. The CDR3 here is CAWSGSSGANVLTF. CDR3 in DNA: TGTGCCTGGAGTGGGTCATCTGGGGCCAACGTCCTGACTTTC.

This clone was observed once. The chain has TRBV13 and TRBJ2-5; TRBD2 agrees at 8 bases. Germline V CDR1 and CDR2: PRHDT, FYEKMQ (reference sequence). The CDR3 spans 16 residues. Trimming took 5 bases from V and 4 from J; bases not matched to a gene: 12. The DNA of the CDR3 is TGTGCCAGCAGCGTAACCGGGACTAGGGGGGGAGAGACCCAGTACTTC. It yields the protein CASSVTGTRGGETQYF.

The chain couples TRBV5-1 to TRBJ2-1; 8 nucleotides match TRBD2. Germline loops: CDR1 SGHRS, CDR2 YFSETQ. V lost 4 bases to trimming and J lost 2 bases; unmatched junction nucleotides: 5. The CDR3 covers 15 residues. The CDR3 loop is CASSDLAGTYNEQFF. In nucleotides, the CDR3 is TGCGCCAGCAGCGATCTAGCGGGTACCTACAATGAGCAGTTCTTC. The full variable domain, its missing parts supplied by reference TRBV5-1 and TRBJ2-1, is KAGVTQTPRYLIKTRGQQVTLSCSPISGHRSVSWYQQTPGQGLQFLFEYFSETQRNKGNFPGRFSGRQFSNSRSEMNVSTLELGDSALYLCASSDLAGTYNEQFFGPGTRLTVL.

The rearrangement uses TRBV28 and TRBJ2-5; 12 bases line up with TRBD1. The CDR3 covers 16 residues. Losses at the gene ends were 5 bases for V and 5 bases for J; bases not matched to a gene: 9. The germline V gene has CDR1 MDHEN and CDR2 SYDVKM. DNA of the CDR3: TGTGCCAGCAGTCCCCTCGGGACAGGGGGCTTTGAGACCCAGTACTTC. Its protein is CASSPLGTGGFETQYF. The complete variable domain, with remaining parts taken from reference TRBV28 and TRBJ2-5, reads DVKVTQSSRYLVKRTGEKVFLECVQDMDHENMFWYRQDPGLGLRLIYFSYDVKMKEKGDIPEGYSVSREKKERFSLILESASTNQTSMYLCASSPLGTGGFETQYFGPGTRLLVL.

This sequence joins TRBV10-3 and TRBJ2-1; no firm D call. The CDR3 totals 13 residues. Germline CDR1 and CDR2: ENHRY and SYGVKD. The V end was cut by 4 bases, the J end by 3 bases, with 7 bases between. CDR3 protein: CAISAGSYNEQFF. The CDR3 DNA is TGTGCCATCAGTGCTGGTAGCTACAATGAGCAGTTCTTC.

J is TRBJ1-5 and V is TRBV19, with TRBD1 as a possible D gene (5 bases). Germline V lookup: CDR1 LNHDA, CDR2 SQIVND (reference sequence). V gave up 8 bases and J gave up 1 base, with 18 bases separating them. CDR3 length: 16 residues. CDR3 sequence reads: CASWDGRRGSNQPQHF. Here the CDR3 DNA reads TGTGCCAGTTGGGACGGACGGCGGGGGAGCAATCAGCCCCAGCATTTT.

The chain recombines TRBV5-1 with TRBJ2-3; D possibly corresponds to TRBD2 (6 bases). This CDR3 is 17 amino acids long. Between the trimmed V and J ends, which lost 0 bases and 1 base, there was a span of 15 bases. From germline, CDR1 is SGHRS and CDR2 YFSETQ. This CDR3 reads CASSLENRPGGTDTQYF. The DNA for the CDR3 is TGCGCCAGCAGCTTGGAGAACAGACCGGGGGGCACAGATACGCAGTATTTT.

The V gene is TRBV30, the J gene TRBJ1-6; D call uncertain. This CDR3 comprises 10 residues. CDR1 GTSNPN and CDR2 SVGIG come from the germline V gene (reference sequence). Between the trimmed V and J ends, which lost 3 bases and 10 bases, there was a span of 4 bases. CDR3 nucleotide sequence: TGTGCCTGGAGGACATCACCCCTCCACTTT. This gives the protein CAWRTSPLHF.

In its sample, this clone was seen once. V is TRBV28 and J is TRBJ1-3; TRBD1 agrees at 8 bases. Losses at the gene ends were 6 bases for V and 11 bases for J; bases not matched to a gene: 12. The length of the CDR3 is 14 residues. Germline V gene lookup returns CDR1 MDHEN and CDR2 SYDVKM. The CDR3, as DNA: TGTGCCAGCAGCTCAGACAGGGGTCAATTCGCCATATATTTT. Translation: CASSSDRGQFAIYF.

The chain carries TRBV27 and TRBJ2-3, with TRBD2 matching 10 bases. Germline CDR1 and CDR2: MNHEY and SMNVEV (reference sequence). The CDR3 loop spans 15 amino acids. V lost 6 bases, J lost 1 base, and 4 bases stayed unmatched. The CDR3 sequence: CASRRTSGGTDTQYF. The CDR3 DNA reads as TGTGCCAGCAGACGAACTAGCGGGGGCACAGATACGCAGTATTTT.